The 20 T cell receptor beta chains reported below all come from one sample, sequenced in a study of regulatory T cells in long-lasting Graves disease. Investigators prepared the TCR beta libraries by applying iRepertoire HTBI primers and Arm-PCR of CDR3 regions. TCRdb passed the multiplex PCR reads through MiXCR, listing each CDR3 protein once. Here the sample spans about half a million distinct CDR3 sequences, roughly 22% being singletons. Time point: persistent/refractory GD, antithyroid drugs over 5 years with positive TRAb. With RNA extracted from PBMCs as input, the TCR library was made. The sequenced sample was peripheral blood mononuclear cells (PBMCs), obtained when the disease was refractory, from a patient treated with antithyroid drugs. All receptors derive from a female donor with Graves disease.

This clonotype was counted at least ten times. The chain recombines TRBV12-5 with TRBJ2-2; TRBD1 agrees at 11 bases. CDR3 size: 15 residues. V lost 7 bases to trimming and J lost 6 bases; unmatched junction nucleotides: 7. Per germline, CDR1 LGHNT and CDR2 FRNRAP. CDR3 sequence reads: CASDSDRGQAGELFF. The CDR3 nucleotides read TGTGCTAGTGATTCGGACAGGGGGCAAGCCGGGGAGCTGTTTTTT.

This clonotype was seen a few times. This chain joins TRBV25-1 and TRBJ2-2; D is ambiguous. Per germline, CDR1 MGHDK and CDR2 SYGVNS. Trimming removed 4 bases at V and 6 bases at J, with 9 bases between. This CDR3 comprises 13 residues. CDR3 in DNA: TGTGCCAGCAGTGGTCCCGGGCCCGGGGAGCTGTTTTTT. This codes for CASSGPGPGELFF.

This clonotype was detected ten times or more. The V call is TRBV28, the J call TRBJ1-2, with D perhaps matching TRBD1 (5 bases). The CDR3 has 14 amino acids. Trimming stripped 8 bases from V and 4 bases from J, with 17 bases between. CDR1 is MDHEN and CDR2 is SYDVKM in the germline V gene. CDR3 in amino acids: CASGDERRGYGYTF. Here the CDR3 DNA reads TGTGCCAGCGGGGACGAAAGGCGCGGCTATGGCTACACCTTC.

This clonotype was observed a handful of times. The chain carries TRBV18 and TRBJ2-5; no clear D gene. Germline-derived CDR1 and CDR2 are KGHSH and LQKENI. This CDR3 has 15 amino acids. Trimming took 0 bases from V and 4 from J, leaving 12 bases between them. The CDR3 DNA reads as TGTGCCAGCTCACCACCGGGAAGGGATGGAGAGACCCAGTACTTC. This gives the protein CASSPPGRDGETQYF.

This clonotype turned up a few times. A much larger clone lies one base from this, so it may be a read error. The chain employs TRBV3-1 and TRBJ2-2; no firm D call. Trimming took 0 bases from V and 3 from J, leaving 5 bases between them. The CDR3 has 14 residues. Germline values: CDR1 LGHDT, CDR2 YNNKEL (reference sequence). In DNA, the CDR3 is TGTGCCAGCAGCCAAGAAGGCCACACCGGGGAGCTGTTTTTT. Translated: CASSQEGHTGELFF. The variable domain in full, completed from reference TRBV3-1 and TRBJ2-2, reads DTAVSQTPKYLVTQMGNDKSIKCEQNLGHDTMYWYKQDSKKFLKIMFSYNNKELIINETVPNRFSPKSPDKAHLNLHINSLELGDSAVYFCASSQEGHTGELFFGEGSRLTVL.

The gene calls are TRBV27 and TRBJ2-2, with 9 nucleotides matching TRBD2. Germline loops: CDR1 MNHEY, CDR2 SMNVEV (reference sequence). J gave up 11 bases and V 5 bases, and 6 bases lay outside the gene matches. The CDR3 runs to 13 residues. This CDR3 is CASSPGTSTELFF. CDR3 coding DNA: TGTGCCAGCAGTCCGGGGACTAGCACTGAGCTGTTTTTT.

This clonotype was observed many times. This sequence joins TRBV24-1 and TRBJ1-2; D not resolved. The CDR3 extends over 13 amino acids. CDR1 and CDR2 (germline): KGHDR, SFDVKD. Trimming removed 5 bases from V and 7 bases from J, with 13 bases in between. The CDR3 loop reads CATSALPSGGYTF. CDR3 DNA: TGTGCCACCAGTGCCCTCCCCAGTGGTGGCTACACCTTC.

This clonotype appeared many times. V gene TRBV2 combines with J gene TRBJ1-2; D uncertain. Per germline, CDR1 SNHLY and CDR2 FYNNEI. The CDR3 sequence is 11 residues long. Trimming took 1 base from V and 7 from J, leaving 4 bases between them. For the CDR3, the DNA is TGTGCCAGCAGTGAAGAGTTTGGCTACACCTTC. Its protein is CASSEEFGYTF.

This chain joins TRBV7-6 and TRBJ2-7; 9 bases are shared with TRBD1. The CDR3 extends over 16 amino acids. V lost 5 bases to trimming and J lost 1 base; unmatched junction nucleotides: 9. The V gene's germline CDR1 is SGHVS and CDR2 FNYEAQ. The CDR3: CASSRTPGQGSYEQYF. The CDR3 nucleotides are TGTGCCAGCAGCCGAACCCCGGGACAGGGATCCTACGAGCAGTACTTC. Combining the CDR3 with reference TRBV7-6 and TRBJ2-7 gives the whole variable domain GAGVSQSPRYKVTKRGQDVALRCDPISGHVSLYWYRQALGQGPEFLTYFNYEAQQDKSGLPNDRFSAERPEGSISTLTIQRTEQRDSAMYRCASSRTPGQGSYEQYFGPGTRLTVT.

This chain uses TRBV29-1 with TRBJ2-5; the match to TRBD2 covers 7 bases. Trimming took 7 bases from V and 4 from J; bases not matched to a gene: 6. Germline CDR1 is SQVTM and CDR2 is ANQGSEA. There are 12 residues in the CDR3. In DNA, the CDR3 is TGCAGCGCCTTTTCGGGGGGAGAGACCCAGTACTTC. Residues: CSAFSGGETQYF.

Many counts were recorded for this clonotype. The rearrangement joins TRBV28 to TRBJ2-5; 12 bases map to TRBD1. Trimming cost V 7 bases and J 4 bases; bases outside gene matches: 10. This CDR3 has 16 amino acids. Per the germline V gene, CDR1 is MDHEN and CDR2 is SYDVKM. The CDR3 coding sequence is TGTGCCAGCACCGAGGGGGACAGGGGGCTAAGAGAGACCCAGTACTTC. Translated, it gives CASTEGDRGLRETQYF.

This chain links TRBV7-9 with TRBJ1-3, with D hard to call. CDR3 length equals 16 residues. The ends were cut back, 0 bases at V and 3 bases at J, with 12 bases in the middle. Germline loops: CDR1 SEHNR, CDR2 FQNEAQ (reference sequence). CDR3 residues: CASSLALGRVGNTIYF. In nucleotides, the CDR3 is TGTGCCAGCAGCTTAGCACTCGGACGCGTTGGAAACACCATATATTTT.

The gene calls are TRBV29-1 and TRBJ2-5; D perhaps matches TRBD1 (6 bases). The CDR3 has 13 amino acids. Trimming stripped 2 bases from V and 4 bases from J, with 11 bases between. Germline V gene data show CDR1 as SQVTM and CDR2 as ANQGSEA. CDR3 in DNA: TGCAGCGTTGAAACAGGGCCTACAGAGACCCAGTACTTC. Amino acids: CSVETGPTETQYF.

This sequence joins TRBV30 and TRBJ2-7; 8 bases align to TRBD1. Germline-derived CDR1 and CDR2 are GTSNPN and SVGIG (reference sequence). The CDR3 loop spans 14 amino acids. With 3 bases clipped from V and 5 bases from J, the junction kept 9 bases outside the gene matches. CDR3 residues: CAWSSMQGAHEQYF. CDR3 sequence (DNA): TGTGCCTGGAGCTCTATGCAGGGGGCCCACGAGCAGTACTTC. The variable domain in full, with the rest retrieved from reference TRBV30 and TRBJ2-7, is SQTIHQWPATLVQPVGSPLSLECTVEGTSNPNLYWYRQAAGRGLQLLFYSVGIGQISSEVPQNLSASRPQDRQFILSSKKLLLSDSGFYLCAWSSMQGAHEQYFGPGTRLTVT.

The V gene is TRBV2, the J gene TRBJ2-3, with a tentative D call TRBD1 (7 bases). In germline, CDR1 is SNHLY, CDR2 FYNNEI. With 3 bases removed from V and 3 bases from J, the gap between germline ends came to 13 bases. The CDR3 sequence is 15 residues long. The CDR3 region has the DNA TGTGCCAGCAGTGACCCAGGGGGGAGGACAGATACGCAGTATTTT. This sequence encodes CASSDPGGRTDTQYF. The variable domain in full, completed from reference TRBV2 and TRBJ2-3, reads EPEVTQTPSHQVTQMGQEVILRCVPISNHLYFYWYRQILGQKVEFLVSFYNNEISEKSEIFDDQFSVERPDGSNFTLKIRSTKLEDSAMYFCASSDPGGRTDTQYFGPGTRLTVL.

Ten or more counts support this clonotype. The J gene is TRBJ1-1, the V gene TRBV6-5; no clear D. V was trimmed by 2 bases and J by 3 bases, leaving 1 base between them. This CDR3 contains 11 residues. Germline V gene lookup returns CDR1 MNHEY and CDR2 SVGAGI. The CDR3 here is CASSYDTEAFF. The CDR3, as DNA: TGTGCCAGCAGTTACGACACTGAAGCTTTCTTT.

Regarding this clonotype: This may stem from a read error, because a much larger clone lies one nucleotide away. The chain joins TRBV28 to TRBJ2-7; D could derive from TRBD1 or TRBD2 (5 bases each). The CDR3 totals 14 residues. The germline V and J ends were trimmed by 7 bases and 9 bases, with 22 bases remaining between them. Germline CDR1 is MDHEN and CDR2 is SYDVKM. As DNA, the CDR3 is TGTGCCAGCAAATTTCCGGGACCTCGCAACGGGCAGTACTTC. This codes for CASKFPGPRNGQYF. The complete variable domain, with remaining parts taken from reference TRBV28 and TRBJ2-7, reads DVKVTQSSRYLVKRTGEKVFLECVQDMDHENMFWYRQDPGLGLRLIYFSYDVKMKEKGDIPEGYSVSREKKERFSLILESASTNQTSMYLCASKFPGPRNGQYFGPGTRLTVT.

In its sample, this clonotype was seen many times. The V gene is TRBV7-9, the J gene TRBJ2-4, with D perhaps assigned TRBD1 or TRBD2 (5 bases each). The CDR3 totals 16 residues. CDR1 SEHNR and CDR2 FQNEAQ come from the germline V gene (reference sequence). V lost 5 bases and J 0 bases, leaving 14 bases between the germline ends. The CDR3 protein is CASSPGTALAKNIQYF. In nucleotides, the CDR3 is TGTGCCAGCAGCCCTGGGACGGCCCTAGCCAAAAACATTCAGTACTTC.

This clonotype was recorded at least ten times. The CDR3 sequence is CASSLSGRLDSPLHF. The CDR3 bases are TGTGCCAGCAGTTTATCGGGGAGGCTGGATTCACCCCTCCACTTT. The chain couples TRBV27 to TRBJ1-6; D is uncertain. This CDR3 has 15 residues. Germline CDR1 MNHEY, CDR2 SMNVEV (reference sequence). The V end lost 0 bases, the J end lost 8 bases, and 11 bases lay between the germline ends.

The genes are TRBV30 and TRBJ1-2, with a tentative D call TRBD1 (6 bases). V shed 0 bases and J shed 2 bases, with 10 bases lying between them. This CDR3 contains 14 residues. Germline-derived CDR1 and CDR2 are GTSNPN and SVGIG (reference sequence). The CDR3 DNA sequence: TGTGCCTGGAGTGTACAGGGAGGAAACTATGGCTACACCTTC. It yields the protein CAWSVQGGNYGYTF. Complete variable domain (other parts from reference TRBV30 and TRBJ1-2): SQTIHQWPATLVQPVGSPLSLECTVEGTSNPNLYWYRQAAGRGLQLLFYSVGIGQISSEVPQNLSASRPQDRQFILSSKKLLLSDSGFYLCAWSVQGGNYGYTFGSGTRLTVV.